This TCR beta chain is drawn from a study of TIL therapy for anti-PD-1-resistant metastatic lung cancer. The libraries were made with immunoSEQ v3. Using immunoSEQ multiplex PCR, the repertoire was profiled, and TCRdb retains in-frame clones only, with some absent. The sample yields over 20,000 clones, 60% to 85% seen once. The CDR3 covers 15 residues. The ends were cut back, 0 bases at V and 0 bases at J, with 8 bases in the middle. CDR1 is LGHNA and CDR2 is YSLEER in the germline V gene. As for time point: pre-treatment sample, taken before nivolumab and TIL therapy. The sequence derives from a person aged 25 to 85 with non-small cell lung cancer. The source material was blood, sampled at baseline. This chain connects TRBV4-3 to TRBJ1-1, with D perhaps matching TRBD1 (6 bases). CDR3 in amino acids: CASSQDSGVNTEAFF. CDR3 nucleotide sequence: TGCGCCAGCAGCCAAGATTCAGGGGTGAACACTGAAGCTTTCTTT.